A selection of T cell receptor beta chains follows, all from one sample in a study of T cell changes during pregnancy in multiple sclerosis. The method was immunoSEQ multiplex PCR; TCRdb's version includes in-frame clones alone and lacks a portion of them. The data show fewer than 50,000 clones, roughly 91% seen once. The sample was CD4+ T cells from peripheral blood mononuclear cells, taken in the first trimester of pregnancy. The receptors were gathered from a female donor with multiple sclerosis, enrolled in a pregnancy study. CDR3s include the opening cysteine and the closing phenylalanine or tryptophan. D genes are given only for firm matches. Only part of the rows carry a size: once, few, many, or a class if the clone is expanded.

J gene | V gene | D gene | clone size | CDR3 DNA | CDR3 protein
TRBJ2-7 | TRBV19 | TRBD1 | few | TGTGCCAGTAGTAGTCTCCGACAGGGCTACGAGCAGTACTTC | CASSSLRQGYEQYF
TRBJ2-7 | TRBV5-4 | - | - | TGTGCCAGCAGCTTGGGAGGTAGGGGATACCCCGAGCAGTACTTC | CASSLGGRGYPEQYF
TRBJ2-7 | TRBV25-1 | - | - | TGTGCCAGCAGATCCAGGGACTTGAACGAGCAGTACTTC | CASRSRDLNEQYF
TRBJ2-1 | TRBV5-1 | TRBD1 | - | TGCGCCAGCAGCCGGGACAGGGGCCCGGATGAGCAGTTCTTC | CASSRDRGPDEQFF
TRBJ2-2 | TRBV28 | TRBD1 | - | TGTGCCAGCAGCCTACCCCGGACAGGGGCCCCCACCGGGGAGCTGTTTTTT | CASSLPRTGAPTGELFF
TRBJ2-7 | TRBV30 | - | - | TGTGCCTGGAGTGTACGGCAGGGGCGCAACGAGCAGTACTTC | CAWSVRQGRNEQYF
TRBJ2-7 | TRBV21-1 | - | - | TGTGCCAGCAGCCAAGAGGGACAGGGACCCTCCTACGAGCAGTACTTC | CASSQEGQGPSYEQYF
TRBJ2-7 | TRBV14 | TRBD2 | - | TGTGCCAGCAGCCAAAACCCTAGCGGGCGGCTCGAGCAGTACTTC | CASSQNPSGRLEQYF
TRBJ1-2 | TRBV19 | TRBD1 | - | TGTGCCAGTAGTGACCGAGGGGGCGGATTCTATGGCTACACCTTC | CASSDRGGGFYGYTF
TRBJ1-4 | TRBV25-1 | - | - | TGTGCCAGCAGCGCAGGGGCCGTTGCAACTAATGAAAAACTGTTTTTT | CASSAGAVATNEKLFF
TRBJ2-2 | TRBV19 | TRBD2 | - | TGTGCCAGTAGTTCCCGGACTAGCGGGAGTAGAAACACCGGGGAGCTGTTTTTT | CASSSRTSGSRNTGELFF
TRBJ2-5 | TRBV9 | TRBD2 | - | TGTGCCAGCAGCGTCGGGACTAGCGGGAGTGAGACCCAGTACTTC | CASSVGTSGSETQYF
TRBJ2-1 | TRBV19 | TRBD2 | - | TGTGCCAGTAGTATGACAAGATTTAGCGGGGATGAGCAGTTCTTC | CASSMTRFSGDEQFF
TRBJ1-1 | TRBV28 | - | - | TGTGCCAGCAGATCCGAGAGGGCTGAAGCTTTCTTT | CASRSERAEAFF
TRBJ2-2 | TRBV5-6 | TRBD1 | - | TGTGCCAGCAGCTTACGGACAGGGTACACCGGGGAGCTGTTTTTT | CASSLRTGYTGELFF
TRBJ2-7 | TRBV19 | TRBD2 | - | TGTGCCAGTAGTAAGGGAGGGCCATGGGTCTCCGAGCAGTACTTC | CASSKGGPWVSEQYF
TRBJ1-1 | TRBV5-1 | - | - | TGCGCCAGCAGCCCCGACATGAACACTGAAGCTTTCTTT | CASSPDMNTEAFF
TRBJ2-3 | TRBV19 | - | - | TGTGCCAGTAGTATCCAGCGGGGACACACAGATACGCAGTATTTT | CASSIQRGHTDTQYF
TRBJ1-1 | TRBV5-1 | TRBD1 | - | TGCGCCAGCAGACATTCGTCGACAGGGGTAATCACTGAAGCTTTCTTT | CASRHSSTGVITEAFF
TRBJ2-5 | TRBV7-6 | TRBD2 | once | TGTGCCAGCGGTGGACTAGCGGTCCAAGAGACCCAGTACTTC | CASGGLAVQETQYF
TRBJ1-2 | TRBV28 | - | few | TGTGCCAGCAGTTCGACAGTCTATGGCTACACCTTC | CASSSTVYGYTF
TRBJ2-7 | TRBV7-2 | TRBD2 | - | TGTGCCAGCAGTCATCTAGCGGGAGGGACCTACGAGCAGTACTTC | CASSHLAGGTYEQYF
TRBJ1-3 | TRBV12-5 | - | - | TGTGCTAGTGGCTCCTATCCGGGGACCCGGGAGGGAAACACCATATATTTT | CASGSYPGTREGNTIYF
TRBJ2-5 | TRBV5-1 | - | - | TGCGCCAGCAGCTTGGACTCAAGACTAACAATACAAGAGACCCAGTACTTC | CASSLDSRLTIQETQYF
TRBJ1-2 | TRBV5-4 | - | - | TGTGCCAGCAGCTTGCAGGGGAGTAGGAACTATGGCTACACCTTC | CASSLQGSRNYGYTF
TRBJ2-2 | TRBV2 | - | - | TGTGCCAGCAGGGGACTTACAAGCACCGGGGAGCTGTTTTTT | CASRGLTSTGELFF